Each of the 12 T cell receptor beta chains below was sequenced from the same sample in a study of T cells in Graves' hyperthyroidism and ophthalmopathy. The investigators amplified TCR beta CDR3 regions from RNA transcripts. Researchers ran a first-round RT-PCR on the TCR CDR3 using the HTBI primer set. Via MiXCR, TCRdb re-called the multiplex PCR reads, giving one row per CDR3 protein. The sample yields roughly 200,000 distinct CDR3 sequences, about a sixth seen once. The sample was blood. The origin of the receptors is a woman in her 50s with Graves' hyperthyroidism.

At least ten counts were recorded for this clonotype. The chain recombines TRBV11-3 with TRBJ1-1; maybe TRBD1 (6 bases). Germline V gene lookup returns CDR1 SGHNT and CDR2 YENEEA. V gave up 5 bases and J gave up 0 bases, with 19 bases separating them. This CDR3 region has 17 residues. In DNA form, the CDR3 reads TGTGCCAGCAGCGCCTACAGGGTTGAAGGAGTGAACACTGAAGCTTTCTTT. As protein: CASSAYRVEGVNTEAFF.

This clonotype appeared a single time. V and J are TRBV20-1 and TRBJ1-5; D is perhaps TRBD1 (6 bases). Germline loops: CDR1 DFQATT, CDR2 SNEGSKA (reference sequence). V lost 0 bases to trimming and J lost 0 bases, with 12 bases between them. This CDR3 has 16 residues. Here the CDR3 reads CSAREEGVGSNQPQHF. In nucleotides, the CDR3 is TGCAGTGCTAGAGAGGAGGGGGTGGGTAGCAATCAGCCCCAGCATTTT.

The rearrangement links TRBV3-1 to TRBJ1-4, with unresolved D. The germline gives CDR1 LGHDT, CDR2 YNNKEL (reference sequence). Between the trimmed V and J ends, which lost 1 base and 1 base, there was a span of 10 bases. This CDR3 comprises 16 residues. The CDR3 nucleotides read TGTGCCAGCAGCCAAGGGGGAAGCCGAACTAATGAAAAACTGTTTTTT. This codes for CASSQGGSRTNEKLFF.

The chain joins TRBV2 to TRBJ1-2; D unclear. This CDR3 has 14 amino acids. Per the germline V gene, CDR1 is SNHLY and CDR2 is FYNNEI. Trimming pared 3 bases from V and 7 bases from J, leaving 15 bases between. CDR3 nucleotide sequence: TGTGCCAGCAGTGACGGGCCTAACTTACGTGGCTACACCTTC. This encodes CASSDGPNLRGYTF.

There are a few counts of this clonotype. The rearrangement joins TRBV20-1 to TRBJ1-2, with D unresolved. The CDR3 spans 13 residues. V was cut by 6 bases and J by 4 bases, with 15 bases left in between. Germline lookup yields CDR1 DFQATT and CDR2 SNEGSKA (reference sequence). This CDR3 is CSAPDTTGYGYTF. As DNA, the CDR3 is TGCAGTGCCCCCGACACAACGGGCTATGGCTACACCTTC.

This clonotype was detected many times. The rearrangement joins TRBV6-5 to TRBJ1-3, with 7 nucleotides matching TRBD1. Germline trimming cut 2 bases from V and 4 bases from J; bases unmatched to any gene: 2. The CDR3 contains 14 residues. Germline loops: CDR1 MNHEY, CDR2 SVGAGI. The CDR3 nucleotides are TGTGCCAGCAGTTACGGGACAGTAGGAAACACCATATATTTT. It codes for CASSYGTVGNTIYF.

This chain connects TRBV24-1 to TRBJ2-1; D uncertain. Trimming cost V 9 bases and J 7 bases, with 18 bases left between them. CDR3 length equals 14 residues. The germline CDR1 and CDR2 sequences are KGHDR and SFDVKD. This chain's CDR3 is CATPRLHPENEQFF. CDR3 sequence (DNA): TGTGCCACCCCCCGCTTACACCCGGAGAATGAGCAGTTCTTC.

This clonotype was seen many times. This sequence joins TRBV3-1 and TRBJ2-7, with unresolved D. The CDR3 has 12 amino acids. Looked up from germline, CDR1 is LGHDT and CDR2 is YNNKEL (reference sequence). The V and J ends lost 1 base and 2 bases respectively, with 3 bases between them. CDR3 in DNA: TGTGCCAGCAGCCAAGGGGCCTACGAGCAGTACTTC. It translates to CASSQGAYEQYF.

In its sample, this clonotype was seen many times. This chain uses TRBV7-3 with TRBJ1-1, with unresolved D. The CDR3 is 12 residues long. Germline V gene lookup returns CDR1 SGHTA and CDR2 FQGTGA. Trimming removed 4 bases from V and 1 base from J, with 4 bases in between. CDR3 in amino acids: CASSSPNTEAFF. CDR3 in DNA: TGTGCCAGCAGCTCGCCGAACACTGAAGCTTTCTTT.

This chain links TRBV7-9 with TRBJ1-2; D may be TRBD1 (5 bases). This CDR3 has 14 amino acids. The germline CDR1 and CDR2 sequences are SEHNR and FQNEAQ (reference sequence). With 5 bases removed from V and 2 bases from J, the gap between germline ends came to 12 bases. The CDR3 bases are TGTGCCAGCAGCAAAGAGGGACCGAACTATGGCTACACCTTC. Its translation: CASSKEGPNYGYTF.

The chain is built from TRBV27 and TRBJ2-5; the D gene is possibly TRBD2 (7 bases). Germline CDR1 and CDR2: MNHEY and SMNVEV (reference sequence). This CDR3 region has 14 residues. V lost 2 bases to trimming and J lost 5 bases, with 12 bases between them. DNA for the CDR3: TGTGCCAGCAGTTTAGAGACGGGGGGCGAGACCCAGTACTTC. Protein sequence: CASSLETGGETQYF.

Many counts were recorded for this clonotype. The CDR3 protein is CSATDGTYEQYF. The CDR3 DNA is TGCAGTGCAACTGACGGAACCTACGAGCAGTACTTC. V gene TRBV20-1 combines with J gene TRBJ2-7; D remains unclear. The V gene's germline CDR1 is DFQATT and CDR2 SNEGSKA (reference sequence). Trimming shortened V by 6 bases and J by 2 bases, and 11 bases separated the two germline ends. The CDR3 is 12 residues long.